These T cell receptor beta chains were read from a single sample in a study of T cells in tuberculosis. The assay was immunoSEQ multiplex PCR, and TCRdb's table has in-frame clones only and misses some. The data contain roughly 7,100 clones, over 90% of them singletons. The sequenced sample consisted of PBMCs. The origin of the receptors is an adult with tuberculosis. The CDR3 runs from the conserved cysteine through the conserved F or W.

j_call,v_call,cdr3_aa
TRBJ2-3,TRBV7-2,CASSLEGVATDTQYF
TRBJ1-1,TRBV2,CARTTDRTTEAFF
TRBJ1-5,TRBV2,CASSERGQENQPQHF
TRBJ1-2,TRBV11-1,CASSLDWTGGRHGYTF
TRBJ2-3,TRBV5-1,CASSSGSTDTQYF
TRBJ2-3,TRBV5-1,CASSPGQGTDTQYF
TRBJ2-7,TRBV2,CASSEGLAGDSYEQYF
TRBJ2-3,TRBV2,CASNRHNVGGDIGTQYF
TRBJ2-7,TRBV5-1,CASSLRYERDSYEQYF
TRBJ1-1,TRBV4-1,CASSHVRFRALNTEAFF
TRBJ1-2,TRBV7-9,CASSLGRQGRYGYTF
TRBJ2-1,TRBV7-2,CASSLRGYNEQFF
TRBJ2-2,TRBV5-1,CASSLVYGELFF
TRBJ2-2,TRBV5-1,CASSLKQGPGELFF